The clone carrying this T cell receptor beta chain has ten or more counts. The antigen is not known. The sample comes from a study of neurological immune-mediated disorders. The cDNA came from 5'RACE, which used 10-nucleotide random UMIs. TCRdb ran MiXCR on the 5' RACE reads and lists one entry per CDR3 protein. The repertoire includes under 130,000 distinct CDR3 sequences, about 10% of them detected once, and under 3.5% sits in the top ten. Time point described: longitudinal time-point 3. Points from the study as a whole: The most TCR clonal expansion was seen in HTLV-1-associated myelopathy, and the least was seen in multiple sclerosis, which fell below healthy controls.

This sequence originates from a female donor with HTLV-1-associated myelopathy (HAM/TSP). What was sequenced was PBMCs.

The CDR3 nucleotides read TGCAGTGCCGATCCAGGGACAGATACGCAGTATTTT. Amino acid sequence: CSADPGTDTQYF. The chain carries TRBV20-1 and TRBJ2-3, with D maybe TRBD1 (5 bases). The CDR3 is made up of 12 amino acids. The germline CDR1 and CDR2 sequences are DFQATT and SNEGSKA (reference sequence). Trimming cost V 6 bases and J 3 bases, with 10 bases left between them.